The clone carrying this TCR beta chain has a handful of counts. Its specificity is not known. This record comes from a study of T cells after yellow fever vaccination. Study at large: Those fractions that held only low numbers of cells were prepared using the SMART-Seq v4 Ultra Low Input RNA kit.

Germline assignment: CDR1 SGDLS and CDR2 YYNGEE. The CDR3 contains 16 residues. The V and J ends lost 0 bases and 6 bases, in that order; junction bases with no gene match: 5. Study results and caveats: Subsequent booster samples again held most clones from primary vaccination (around 96% CD4, about 85% CD8). Contaminating bulk clonotypes could be abundant in FACS-sorted repertoires. On re-exposure, the response was weaker but peaked faster, at day 5 versus 15.

TCRdb passed the 5' RACE reads through MiXCR, listing each CDR3 protein once. The sample has a few hundred thousand distinct CDR3 sequences, roughly 4.8% seen once. This clonotype was sampled from a young man who received the YFV17D yellow fever vaccine. The material was CD4+ T cells sorted from PBMCs, obtained on the day of the yellow fever booster vaccination. The chain uses TRBV9 and TRBJ2-2; 10 bases match TRBD2. The CDR3 nucleotides are TGTGCCAGCAGCGTAGCTTCTAGCGGGGGCCCCGGGGAGCTGTTTTTT. Encoded protein: CASSVASSGGPGELFF.